Sequencing of this T cell receptor (beta chain) was carried out in a study of ipilimumab plus nivolumab after autologous stem cell transplantation. Some clones are missing from TCRdb's copy, which holds only in-frame ones; the method was immunoSEQ multiplex PCR. The repertoire has roughly 86,000 clones, approximately 83% of them found once; the top ten carry roughly 2%. Patients got ipilimumab 1 mg/kg beginning 14 to 28 days post-transplant. Trimming took off 4 bases at V and 6 bases at J, with 14 bases between the two ends. The CDR3 covers 14 residues. The germline gives CDR1 SNHLY, CDR2 FYNNEI. Specimen: PBMCs, collected in a trial of ipilimumab plus nivolumab as post-transplant consolidation. This chain connects TRBV2 to TRBJ2-3; D is perhaps TRBD1 (7 bases). This receptor was identified in a male donor with diffuse large B-cell lymphoma. In DNA form, the CDR3 reads TGTGCCAGCAGTGGATCCAGGGGGAGGGATACGCAGTATTTT. Protein: CASSGSRGRDTQYF. The full variable domain, its missing parts supplied by reference TRBV2 and TRBJ2-3, is EPEVTQTPSHQVTQMGQEVILRCVPISNHLYFYWYRQILGQKVEFLVSFYNNEISEKSEIFDDQFSVERPDGSNFTLKIRSTKLEDSAMYFCASSGSRGRDTQYFGPGTRLTVL.